This T cell receptor (beta chain) originates from a study of shared T cell receptors in the human thymus. TCRdb's table, derived via immunoSEQ multiplex PCR, lists solely in-frame clones and lacks some. The sample lists hundreds of thousands of clones; around 87% were seen once. In germline, CDR1 is SGHTA, CDR2 FQGNSA. The ends were cut back, 5 bases at V and 7 bases at J, with 17 bases in the middle. There are 14 residues in the CDR3. These sequences were also reported in another study, on human thymus T cells. That publication notes: Those donating were healthy Finnish infants in corrective surgery for congenital heart defects. Resections obtained during corrective heart surgery supplied the thymus tissue. Within thymic and blood repertoires, V and J gene usage appeared to be biased. Overlap was high between thymic repertoires from unrelated individuals, as reported in related research.

V is TRBV7-2 and J is TRBJ1-1, with a tentative D call TRBD1 (6 bases). The TCR originated in a boy in the first two years of life with a congenital heart defect. Specimen: thymocytes. The CDR3 nucleotides read TGTGCCAGCAGCGTGGACAGCCAGGAGGTTGAAGCTTTCTTT. Translated, it gives CASSVDSQEVEAFF.